The clone carrying this TCR beta chain showed up just once. No antigen is known for it. Trimming shortened V by 3 bases and J by 3 bases, and 9 bases separated the two germline ends. Germline CDR1 and CDR2: MNHEY and SMNVEV (reference sequence). This CDR3 is built from 13 residues. PBMCs were stained for CD3, CD4 and CD8, and CD4+ and CD8+ T cells were sorted. These data come from a study of CD8+ T cells in alopecia areata. General study results and limits: Higher clonality and more expanded CD8+ clones appeared in lesional than normal scalp. Scalp sample sequencing also detects resident alphabeta T cells of normal skin. Compared with mice, patients displayed less clear TCR sharing, possibly for HLA-related reasons.

Following extraction, RNA underwent reverse transcription to cDNA, which served as the sequencing template. Clones were read by immunoSEQ multiplex PCR, and TCRdb kept only the in-frame ones, dropping some. The sample lists a few hundred thousand clones, roughly three fifths occurring once. This chain links TRBV27 with TRBJ2-7; D is ambiguous. The clonotype was recovered from a human donor in good health. Sequencing was carried out using CD8+ T cells sorted from blood. This CDR3 reads CASSFGLLYEQYF. CDR3 sequence (DNA): TGTGCCAGCAGTTTCGGGCTGCTCTACGAGCAGTACTTC.